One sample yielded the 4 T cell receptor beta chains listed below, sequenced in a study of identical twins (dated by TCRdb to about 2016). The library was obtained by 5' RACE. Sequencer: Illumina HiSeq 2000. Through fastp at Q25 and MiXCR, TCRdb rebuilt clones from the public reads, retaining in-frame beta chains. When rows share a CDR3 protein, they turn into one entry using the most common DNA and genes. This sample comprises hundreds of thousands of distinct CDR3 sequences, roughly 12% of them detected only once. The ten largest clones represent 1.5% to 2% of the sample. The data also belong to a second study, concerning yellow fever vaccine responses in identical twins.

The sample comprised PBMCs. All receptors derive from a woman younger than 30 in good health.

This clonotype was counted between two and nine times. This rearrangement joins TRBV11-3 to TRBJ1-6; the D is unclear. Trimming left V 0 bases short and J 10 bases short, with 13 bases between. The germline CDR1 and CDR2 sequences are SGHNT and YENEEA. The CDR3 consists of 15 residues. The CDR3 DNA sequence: TGTGCCAGCAGCTTAGACCGCCCGGGGAACTCACCCCTCCACTTT. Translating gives CASSLDRPGNSPLHF. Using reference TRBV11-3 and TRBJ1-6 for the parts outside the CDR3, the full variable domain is EAGVVQSPRYKIIEKKQPVAFWCNPISGHNTLYWYLQNLGQGPELLIRYENEEAVDDSQLPKDRFSAERLKGVDSTLKIQPAELGDSAVYLCASSLDRPGNSPLHFGNGTRLTVT.

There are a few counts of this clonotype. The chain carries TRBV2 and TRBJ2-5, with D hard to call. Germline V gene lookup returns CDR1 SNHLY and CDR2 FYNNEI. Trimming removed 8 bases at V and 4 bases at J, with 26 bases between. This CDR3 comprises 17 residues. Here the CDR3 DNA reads TGTGCCAGCGCGGTAGAAGAAAGCAACATCGTAGGAGAGACCCAGTACTTC. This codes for CASAVEESNIVGETQYF.

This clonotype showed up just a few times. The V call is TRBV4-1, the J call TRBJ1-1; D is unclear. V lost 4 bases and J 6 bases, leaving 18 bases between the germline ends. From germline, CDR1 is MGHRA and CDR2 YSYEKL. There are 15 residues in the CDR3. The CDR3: CASSPRLLRRSEAFF. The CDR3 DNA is TGCGCCAGCAGCCCCCGTCTTCTACGTAGGTCTGAAGCTTTCTTT.

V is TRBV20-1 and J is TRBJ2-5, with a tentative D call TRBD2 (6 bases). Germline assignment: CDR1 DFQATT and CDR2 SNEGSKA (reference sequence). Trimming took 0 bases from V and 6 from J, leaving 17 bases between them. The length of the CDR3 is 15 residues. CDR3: CSARDMVGGSKTQYF. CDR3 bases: TGCAGTGCTAGAGATATGGTGGGGGGATCAAAGACCCAGTACTTC.